This T cell receptor (beta chain) stems from a study of cytomegalovirus exposure and HLA in healthy donors. Primers for the PCR totalled 60 Vbeta and 13 Jbeta. Repertoires were generated with immunoSEQ multiplex PCR, while TCRdb's copy carries only in-frame clones and drops some. This table has over 150,000 clones, approximately 80% appearing once. The sequencing input was PBMCs. The source of this sequence is a man aged 18 to 30 in good health and CMV-seropositive.

DNA for the CDR3: TGTGCCAGCAGTGAACCGGACAGGGGAATTCAGCCCCAGCATTTT. Translated: CASSEPDRGIQPQHF. The chain links TRBV2 to TRBJ1-5; 9 bases align to TRBD1. J was trimmed by 6 bases and V by 2 bases; bases with no gene match: 5. The CDR3 has 15 residues. CDR1 is SNHLY and CDR2 is FYNNEI in the germline V gene. Looking up the rest from reference TRBV2 and TRBJ1-5 gives the full variable domain: EPEVTQTPSHQVTQMGQEVILRCVPISNHLYFYWYRQILGQKVEFLVSFYNNEISEKSEIFDDQFSVERPDGSNFTLKIRSTKLEDSAMYFCASSEPDRGIQPQHFGDGTRLSIL.